This T cell receptor beta chain appears in the sequencing data of a study of cytomegalovirus exposure and HLA in healthy donors. Overall study results and limits: In a later analysis, TCR beta V- and J-gene trimming was associated with a missense DCLRE1C variant. A cluster of highly shared sequence variants was likely a sequencing artifact. Immune exposure was documented only through CMV serostatus.

In regard to this clone: As yet, its antigen is unknown.

With 60 Vbeta and 13 Jbeta primers, the PCR was carried out. Assay: immunoSEQ multiplex PCR; the TCRdb copy retains only in-frame clones and omits some. The profile shows about 140,000 clones, roughly 79% of them singletons. Despite likely unrecorded immune exposures, the donors were nominally healthy at the time of sampling. From germline, CDR1 is SGHRS and CDR2 YFSETQ. The junction had 1 base not matched to a gene; V was cut back by 2 bases and J by 8 bases. CDR3 length: 13 residues. The sequencing sample was made of PBMCs. The origin of this receptor is a man aged 30 to 45 in good health and CMV-seropositive. The chain employs TRBV5-1 and TRBJ1-6, with 7 bases identical to TRBD1. The CDR3 region has the DNA TGCGCCAGCAGCTTCCAGGGGGATTCACCCCTCCACTTT. Its protein product is CASSFQGDSPLHF.